These 27 T cell receptor beta chains came from one sample sequenced in a study of cytomegalovirus exposure and HLA in healthy donors. The method was immunoSEQ multiplex PCR; TCRdb's version includes in-frame clones alone and lacks a portion of them. Here the sample spans about 250,000 clones, more than 75% being singletons. The source material was PBMCs. All receptors derive from a man between 18 and 29 years old in good health and CMV-seronegative.

The chain employs TRBV5-1 and TRBJ1-4; D is possibly TRBD1 (5 bases). The V end was cut by 5 bases, the J end by 0 bases, with 14 bases between. From germline, CDR1 is SGHRS and CDR2 YFSETQ. The CDR3 covers 16 residues. The CDR3 is CASRPGATATNEKLFF. The DNA for the CDR3 is TGCGCCAGCAGACCTGGGGCGACAGCAACTAATGAAAAACTGTTTTTT.

The chain recombines TRBV5-1 with TRBJ2-3; possibly TRBD2 for D (6 bases). The V and J ends lost 3 bases and 5 bases respectively, with 13 bases between them. CDR1 SGHRS and CDR2 YFSETQ come from the germline V gene. The CDR3 totals 14 residues. The CDR3 DNA follows: TGCGCCAGCAGCTACGGGGGTTACAGAGATACGCAGTATTTT. It translates to CASSYGGYRDTQYF.

J is TRBJ2-7 and V is TRBV6-1; unclear D gene. The germline V and J ends were trimmed by 1 base and 5 bases, with 9 bases remaining between them. Germline values: CDR1 MNHNS, CDR2 SASEGT. CDR3 size: 13 residues. CDR3 sequence: CASSEDESDEQYF. The CDR3, as DNA: TGTGCCAGCAGTGAAGACGAGAGCGACGAGCAGTACTTC.

The V gene is TRBV28, the J gene TRBJ2-6, with no clear D. CDR1 is MDHEN, CDR2 SYDVKM, per germline. Trimming stripped 5 bases from V and 1 base from J, with 6 bases between. The CDR3 sequence is 14 residues long. In DNA form, the CDR3 reads TGTGCCAGCAGTATCGGTTCTGGGGCCAACGTCCTGACTTTC. Translated, it gives CASSIGSGANVLTF.

V gene TRBV19 combines with J gene TRBJ1-1, with 8 nucleotides matching TRBD1. The CDR3 extends over 14 amino acids. V gave up 7 bases and J gave up 6 bases; unmatched junction bases: 10. Germline CDR1 is LNHDA and CDR2 is SQIVND (reference sequence). This CDR3 reads CASTNQGANAEAFF. The CDR3 nucleotides read TGTGCCAGTACAAACCAGGGGGCAAACGCTGAAGCTTTCTTT.

The rearrangement links TRBV11-2 to TRBJ1-3, with 7 bases that match TRBD1. V trimming: 4 bases; J trimming: 2 bases; junction bases outside the gene matches: 5. Germline CDR1 SGHAT, CDR2 FQNNGV. This CDR3 has 15 residues. For the CDR3, the DNA is TGTGCCAGCAGCTCAGGGGGAATGGCTGGAAACACCATATATTTT. It yields the protein CASSSGGMAGNTIYF.

J is TRBJ1-1 and V is TRBV11-2, with D unresolved. With 2 bases removed from V and 4 bases from J, the gap between germline ends came to 11 bases. Germline V gene data show CDR1 as SGHAT and CDR2 as FQNNGV. This CDR3 is 14 amino acids long. The CDR3 loop reads CASSLSRGGTEAFF. The CDR3 DNA is TGTGCCAGCAGCTTAAGTCGGGGAGGCACTGAAGCTTTCTTT.

This sequence joins TRBV7-2 and TRBJ2-7, with D hard to call. CDR1 is SGHTA and CDR2 is FQGNSA in the germline V gene. This CDR3 has 14 amino acids. V lost 1 base and J 0 bases, leaving 7 bases between the germline ends. The CDR3 loop reads CASSLGAFSYEQYF. The CDR3 DNA reads as TGTGCCAGCAGCTTAGGGGCCTTCTCCTACGAGCAGTACTTC.

The rearrangement joins TRBV29-1 to TRBJ2-7, with D tentatively TRBD1 (6 bases). Germline V gives CDR1 SQVTM, CDR2 ANQGSEA. This CDR3 has 12 residues. With 7 bases removed from V and 6 bases from J, the gap between germline ends came to 16 bases. In DNA form, the CDR3 reads TGCAGCGGGGGGACACCGGACCTCGAGCAGTACTTC. It specifies CSGGTPDLEQYF.

This sequence joins TRBV5-1 and TRBJ2-7; 9 nucleotides align to TRBD1. V lost 0 bases, J lost 5 bases, and 3 bases stayed unmatched. The CDR3 runs to 14 residues. Germline V gene lookup returns CDR1 SGHRS and CDR2 YFSETQ. The CDR3 DNA reads TGCGCCAGCAGCTTGGCGGGACAGGGTAACGAGCAGTACTTC. Protein product: CASSLAGQGNEQYF.

The chain recombines TRBV27 with TRBJ1-4; TRBD1 matches at 8 bases. The CDR3 extends over 14 amino acids. Germline loops: CDR1 MNHEY, CDR2 SMNVEV (reference sequence). The J segment lost 5 bases and the V segment lost 3 bases, leaving 2 bases of the junction unmatched. The CDR3 sequence is CASSFRTGNEKLFF. The CDR3 bases are TGTGCCAGCAGTTTCCGGACAGGGAATGAAAAACTGTTTTTT.

V usage is TRBV29-1 and J usage is TRBJ2-7, with TRBD2 as a possible D gene (7 bases). Per germline, CDR1 SQVTM and CDR2 ANQGSEA. The CDR3 sequence is 14 residues long. Trimming took 5 bases from V and 2 from J, leaving 16 bases between them. CDR3 in DNA: TGCAGCGTTCGAAAGGGGGGGCTGGCCTACGAGCAGTACTTC. Amino acids: CSVRKGGLAYEQYF.

The chain links TRBV15 to TRBJ1-3; 8 positions agree with TRBD1. Trimming cost V 2 bases and J 10 bases; bases outside gene matches: 7. This CDR3 is 14 amino acids long. Germline values: CDR1 LNHNV, CDR2 YYDKDF (reference sequence). The CDR3 region has the DNA TGTGCCACCAGCAGATCCAGGGGGCGCGGAACCATATATTTT. This encodes CATSRSRGRGTIYF. The full variable domain, with the rest looked up from reference TRBV15 and TRBJ1-3, is DAMVIQNPRYQVTQFGKPVTLSCSQTLNHNVMYWYQQKSSQAPKLLFHYYDKDFNNEADTPDNFQSRRPNTSFCFLDIRSPGLGDTAMYLCATSRSRGRGTIYFGEGSWLTVV.

Worth noting for this clone: The sample carries other DNA sequences with the same CDR3. This sequence joins TRBV6-5 and TRBJ2-7; no reliable D call. From germline, CDR1 is MNHEY and CDR2 SVGAGI. V was clipped by 0 bases and J by 2 bases, with 8 bases between them. This CDR3 comprises 14 residues. In DNA form, the CDR3 reads TGTGCCAGCAGTTACTCTGGCGGAACCTACGAGCAGTACTTC. Its translation: CASSYSGGTYEQYF.

This rearrangement joins TRBV9 to TRBJ1-5; TRBD1 matches at 10 bases. With V trimmed by 1 base and J by 5 bases, 3 bases remained unmatched. The CDR3 consists of 15 residues. Germline loops: CDR1 SGDLS, CDR2 YYNGEE. The DNA for the CDR3 is TGTGCCAGCAGCGTAACAGGACAGGGGGATCAGCCCCAGCATTTT. It specifies CASSVTGQGDQPQHF. The variable domain in full, completed from reference TRBV9 and TRBJ1-5, reads DSGVTQTPKHLITATGQRVTLRCSPRSGDLSVYWYQQSLDQGLQFLIQYYNGEERAKGNILERFSAQQFPDLHSELNLSSLELGDSALYFCASSVTGQGDQPQHFGDGTRLSIL.

This clone was seen a few times. This chain connects TRBV19 to TRBJ2-2, with D possibly being TRBD1 (5 bases). Germline values: CDR1 LNHDA, CDR2 SQIVND (reference sequence). The V and J ends lost 10 bases and 0 bases respectively, with 15 bases between them. CDR3 length equals 15 residues. Written as DNA, the CDR3 is TGTGCCACGTATCATGGGGCGACGAACACCGGGGAGCTGTTTTTT. Translated: CATYHGATNTGELFF.

The chain carries TRBV5-1 and TRBJ2-7, with TRBD2 as a possible D gene (5 bases). V was trimmed by 6 bases and J by 1 base, leaving 14 bases between them. The CDR3 spans 14 residues. Germline values: CDR1 SGHRS, CDR2 YFSETQ. The CDR3 DNA reads as TGCGCCAGCACCCTCGAGGGAGTATCCTACGAGCAGTACTTC. It is translated as CASTLEGVSYEQYF.

The chain joins TRBV6-5 to TRBJ1-1; 7 positions match TRBD1. The CDR3 is made up of 14 amino acids. The germline V gene has CDR1 MNHEY and CDR2 SVGAGI. Trimming removed 6 bases from V and 4 bases from J; junction bases left unmatched: 8. As DNA, the CDR3 is TGTGCCAGCAGGCCCAGACAGGGAGGCACTGAAGCTTTCTTT. It yields the protein CASRPRQGGTEAFF.

The chain combines TRBV29-1 with TRBJ2-1; possible D gene TRBD1, 6 bases. V lost 7 bases, J lost 6 bases, and 13 bases lay in between. The length of the CDR3 is 12 residues. The germline V gene encodes CDR1 SQVTM and CDR2 ANQGSEA. This CDR3 reads CSGDRPPNEQFF. In DNA, the CDR3 is TGCAGCGGTGACAGGCCCCCCAATGAGCAGTTCTTC.

The gene calls are TRBV30 and TRBJ2-7, with D tentatively TRBD1 (5 bases). Deletions cut 3 bases from V and 6 bases from J, with 18 bases between. Germline CDR1 and CDR2: GTSNPN and SVGIG (reference sequence). There are 14 residues in the CDR3. CDR3 amino acids: CAWREQVPPIEQYF. The CDR3, as DNA: TGTGCCTGGAGAGAACAGGTTCCCCCGATCGAGCAGTACTTC.

The J gene is TRBJ2-7, the V gene TRBV6-5; a possible D gene is TRBD2 (6 bases). V was shortened by 6 bases and J by 2 bases, with 8 bases between the two germline ends. The CDR3 loop spans 12 amino acids. From germline, CDR1 is MNHEY and CDR2 SVGAGI. CDR3 bases: TGTGCCAGCAGGGGACTGACCTACGAGCAGTACTTC. Encoded protein: CASRGLTYEQYF.

The genes are TRBV4-3 and TRBJ2-2; no firm D call. The V gene's germline CDR1 is LGHNA and CDR2 YSLEER. This CDR3 contains 17 residues. Between the trimmed V and J ends, which lost 0 bases and 0 bases, there was a span of 11 bases. The CDR3 DNA reads TGCGCCAGCAGCCAAGAAGCCTCGTTCGCGAACACCGGGGAGCTGTTTTTT. Its protein is CASSQEASFANTGELFF.

There are a few counts of this clone. The chain is built from TRBV27 and TRBJ2-7; tentative D call: TRBD1 (6 bases). Germline-derived CDR1 and CDR2 are MNHEY and SMNVEV (reference sequence). The CDR3 consists of 11 residues. Deletions cut 6 bases from V and 7 bases from J, with 10 bases between. The CDR3 DNA is TGTGCCAGCAGCCAGGGGATAGAGCAGTACTTC. This encodes CASSQGIEQYF.

This sequence joins TRBV4-3 and TRBJ2-2, with 8 bases fitting TRBD1. V gave up 0 bases and J gave up 2 bases; unmatched junction bases: 8. Germline V gene sequence: CDR1 LGHNA, CDR2 YSLEER. The CDR3 is 18 amino acids. CDR3 bases: TGCGCCAGCAGCCAAGAGGACCTCGGGACAGGCAACACCGGGGAGCTGTTTTTT. It codes for CASSQEDLGTGNTGELFF.

This chain connects TRBV20-1 to TRBJ2-7; weak D call: TRBD2 (5 bases). Trimming stripped 1 base from V and 6 bases from J, with 7 bases between. Germline CDR1 is DFQATT and CDR2 is SNEGSKA (reference sequence). The CDR3 extends over 11 amino acids. The chain's CDR3 is CSARGRGEQYF. CDR3 DNA: TGCAGTGCTAGAGGACGGGGCGAGCAGTACTTC.

The gene calls are TRBV10-3 and TRBJ2-7; 7 bases are shared with TRBD1. CDR1 and CDR2 (germline): ENHRY, SYGVKD. This CDR3 comprises 16 residues. With V trimmed by 3 bases and J by 3 bases, 11 bases remained unmatched. The CDR3 sequence is CAISESLDRCYYEQYF. The CDR3 bases are TGTGCCATCAGTGAAAGTCTGGACAGGTGTTACTACGAGCAGTACTTC.

The chain employs TRBV6-5 and TRBJ2-1; 7 nucleotides match TRBD2. V was clipped by 6 bases and J by 13 bases; unmatched bases: 12. CDR1 MNHEY and CDR2 SVGAGI come from the germline V gene. The CDR3 sequence is 13 residues long. In nucleotides, the CDR3 is TGTGCCAGCAGAAGGGTTGGACCGGGGGGACAGTTCTTC. This sequence encodes CASRRVGPGGQFF.